Shown below are 8 T cell receptor beta chains from a single sample sequenced in a study of metastatic and nonmetastatic thyroid tumors. Ahead of thyroid surgery, no patient had received treatment of any kind. TCRdb re-called the PCR reads via MiXCR. Here the sample spans 2,000 or so clones, 42% being singletons. The sample comprised adjacent normal tissue. Every receptor here comes from a female donor with papillary thyroid cancer or a benign thyroid nodule (not recorded which). Some clones in this sample may be carry-over from other donors' samples.

The rearrangement uses TRBV12-3 or TRBV12-4 and TRBJ1-1, with a tentative D call TRBD1 (5 bases). There are 13 residues in the CDR3. The V end was cut by 4 bases, the J end by 4 bases, with 10 bases between. CDR3: CASSSYQGTEAFF. As DNA, the CDR3 is TGTGCCAGCAGTTCGTACCAGGGCACTGAAGCTTTCTTT.

As for this clone: At one of its ends the junction is not consistent with the germline gene, which may arise from a read error. The V and J genes are TRBV11-2 and TRBJ2-7, with 7 bases lining up with TRBD1. The CDR3 sequence is 15 residues long. Germline V gene data show CDR1 as SGHAT and CDR2 as FQNNGV. This CDR3 is CASGFLQGPSYEQYF. DNA for the CDR3: TGTGCCAGCGGCTTTTTACAGGGGCCGTCCTACGAGCAGTACTTC. The variable domain in full, completed from reference TRBV11-2 and TRBJ2-7, reads EAGVAQSPRYKIIEKRQSVAFWCNPISGHATLYWYQQILGQGPKLLIQFQNNGVVDDSQLPKDRFSAERLKGVDSTLKIQPAKLEDSAVYLCASGFLQGPSYEQYFGPGTRLTVT.

The genes are TRBV13 and TRBJ2-1; 9 positions match TRBD2. After removal of 0 bases from V and 4 bases from J, the junction contained 4 bases not matched to a gene. Per the germline V gene, CDR1 is PRHDT and CDR2 is FYEKMQ (reference sequence). The CDR3 spans 16 residues. This chain's CDR3 is CASSLGTSGTYNEQFF. In nucleotides, the CDR3 is TGTGCCAGCAGCTTAGGGACTAGCGGCACTTACAATGAGCAGTTCTTC. Looking up the rest from reference TRBV13 and TRBJ2-1 gives the full variable domain: AAGVIQSPRHLIKEKRETATLKCYPIPRHDTVYWYQQGPGQDPQFLISFYEKMQSDKGSIPDRFSAQQFSDYHSELNMSSLELGDSALYFCASSLGTSGTYNEQFFGPGTRLTVL.

This clone was picked up a small number of times. CDR3 sequence (DNA): TGCAGTGCTAGTAGGGAGGCCAGCTATGGCTACACCTTC. Its protein product is CSASREASYGYTF. The chain recombines TRBV20-1 with TRBJ1-2; D uncertain. This CDR3 is 13 amino acids long. Trimming cost V 3 bases and J 4 bases, with 12 bases left between them. Germline-derived CDR1 and CDR2 are DFQATT and SNEGSKA (reference sequence).

This chain links TRBV7-2 with TRBJ2-7; D not certain. CDR1 and CDR2 from the germline V gene are SGHTA and FQGNSA. This CDR3 region has 13 residues. V dropped 3 bases and J dropped 5 bases, with 11 bases sitting between them. CDR3 sequence (DNA): TGTGCCAGCAGCTTTTATATAACCCACGAGCAGTACTTC. This gives the protein CASSFYITHEQYF.

This clone was counted only a few times. This chain connects TRBV2 to TRBJ2-7; 10 bases align to TRBD2. V trimming: 7 bases; J trimming: 4 bases; junction bases outside the gene matches: 7. The CDR3 is 14 amino acids. CDR1 is SNHLY and CDR2 is FYNNEI in the germline V gene. Here the CDR3 DNA reads TGTGCCAGCATAAGGAGCGGGGGGGCATACGAGCAGTACTTC. Translated: CASIRSGGAYEQYF.

The chain has TRBV5-1 and TRBJ1-5; no reliable D call. CDR3 length equals 13 residues. From germline, CDR1 is SGHRS and CDR2 YFSETQ. V was shortened by 0 bases and J by 7 bases, with 8 bases between the two germline ends. The DNA of the CDR3 is TGCGCCAGCAGCTTGGGCCCGATCCAGCCCCAGCATTTT. Protein sequence: CASSLGPIQPQHF. The full variable domain, completed using reference TRBV5-1 and TRBJ1-5, is KAGVTQTPRYLIKTRGQQVTLSCSPISGHRSVSWYQQTPGQGLQFLFEYFSETQRNKGNFPGRFSGRQFSNSRSEMNVSTLELGDSALYLCASSLGPIQPQHFGDGTRLSIL.

This rearrangement joins TRBV12-3 or TRBV12-4 to TRBJ1-2, with D uncertain. Trimming took off 5 bases at V and 10 bases at J, with 14 bases between the two ends. The CDR3 is 12 residues long. This CDR3 reads CASSTREGAYTF. The CDR3 DNA is TGTGCCAGCAGTACCCGGGAGGGTGCCTACACCTTC.